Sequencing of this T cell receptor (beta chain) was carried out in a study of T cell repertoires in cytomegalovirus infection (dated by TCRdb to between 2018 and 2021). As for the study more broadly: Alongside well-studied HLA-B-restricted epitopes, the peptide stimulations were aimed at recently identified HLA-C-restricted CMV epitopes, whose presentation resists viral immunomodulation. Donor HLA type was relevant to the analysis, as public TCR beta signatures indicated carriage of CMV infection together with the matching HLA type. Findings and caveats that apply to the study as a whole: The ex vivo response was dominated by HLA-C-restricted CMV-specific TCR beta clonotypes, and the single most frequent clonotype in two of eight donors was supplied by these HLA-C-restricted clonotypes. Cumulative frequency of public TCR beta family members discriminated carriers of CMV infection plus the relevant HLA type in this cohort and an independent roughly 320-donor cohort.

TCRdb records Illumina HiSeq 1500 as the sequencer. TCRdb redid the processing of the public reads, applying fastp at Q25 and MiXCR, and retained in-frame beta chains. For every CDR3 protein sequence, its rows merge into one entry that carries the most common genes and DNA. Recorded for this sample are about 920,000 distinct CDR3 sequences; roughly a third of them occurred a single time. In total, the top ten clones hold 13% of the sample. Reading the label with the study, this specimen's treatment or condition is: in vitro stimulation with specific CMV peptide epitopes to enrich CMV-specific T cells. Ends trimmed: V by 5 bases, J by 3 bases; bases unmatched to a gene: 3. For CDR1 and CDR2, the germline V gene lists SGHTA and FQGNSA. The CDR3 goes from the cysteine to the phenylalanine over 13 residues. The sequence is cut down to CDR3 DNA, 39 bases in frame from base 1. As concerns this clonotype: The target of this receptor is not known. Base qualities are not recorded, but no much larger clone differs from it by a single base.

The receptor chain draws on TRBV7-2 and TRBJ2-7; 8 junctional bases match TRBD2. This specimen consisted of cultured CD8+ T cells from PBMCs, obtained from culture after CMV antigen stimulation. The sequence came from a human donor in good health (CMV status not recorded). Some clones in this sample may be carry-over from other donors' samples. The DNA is TGTGCCAGCAGCCACGGGACTAGCTACGAGCAGTACTTC. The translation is CASSHGTSYEQYF. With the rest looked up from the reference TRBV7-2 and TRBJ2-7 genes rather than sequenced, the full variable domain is GAGVSQSPSNKVTEKGKDVELRCDPISGHTALYWYRQSLGQGLEFLIYFQGNSAPDKSGLPSDRFSAERTGGSVSTLTIQRTQQEDSAVYLCASSHGTSYEQYFGPGTRLTVT.